This T cell receptor (beta chain) came from a study of blood T cell repertoires in COVID-19 (dated by TCRdb to between 2020 and 2021). The study in broad terms: The collaborator samples originated in the United States, Italy and Spain and spanned the acute and convalescent phases of COVID-19. The material from the prospective study consisted of cDNA or gDNA derived from T cells, B-cell-depleted T cells, or PBMCs. HLA class I and class II types, where available, came from metadata supplied by the sample provider rather than from assay-based typing. The repertoires were made available in a free public database intended to serve as a resource for research on the immune response to SARS-CoV-2. The samples were drawn from two sources: the first 160 participants of the ongoing ImmuneRACE study, and approximately 1,300 subjects contributed by 6 global collaborators. The sample metadata nearly always contained a de-identified subject ID, COVID-19 status, age in years and sex. The dataset comprised deeply sampled blood TCRbeta repertoires from subjects exposed to, actively infected with, or recovered from COVID-19. The paper as a whole reports these results and caveats: Clinical and demographic metadata were provided uncurated, with the amount varying by source and participant.

Whole blood was collected in K2EDTA tubes by collaborating institutions according to the institutions' own protocols. For TCRbeta analysis, collaborators shipped samples as frozen whole blood, isolated PBMCs, or DNA extracted from either of those sample types. About this clone itself: Its antigen is still unknown. No base qualities exist here, and no much larger clone lies one base off it.

TCRbeta CDR3 regions were amplified from genomic DNA by means of the immunoSEQ Assay, a bias-controlled multiplex PCR. Under the source paper's analysis protocol: Within the assay, amplification of reference gene primers was used to estimate how many nucleated cells each sample contained. To quantify the absolute abundance of each unique TCRbeta CDR3 rearrangement, sequence reads were collapsed and filtered. For each sample, productive Simpson clonality was calculated as the square root of Simpson's diversity index over productive rearrangements. Entries here come from immuneACCESS through TCRdb and include only in-frame sequences with V and J called. Some clones fail to appear in such tables; in the studies checked, an unresolved V gene covers under half of the shortfall, and the cause of the remainder is unknown. V, J and clone size derive from that table, while D and trimming were established from the DNA sequence. In all, the sample holds some 150,000 clones, and approximately 84% of those were seen once. The ten largest clones add up to roughly 4.5% of the sample.

CDR1 and CDR2, looked up from the germline V gene, are SGHRS and YFSETQ. Measured from the cysteine to the phenylalanine, the CDR3 is 17 residues long. The CDR3 DNA has 51 bases and is translated from base 1. Ends trimmed: V by 0 bases, J by 1 base; bases unmatched to a gene: 5. The rearranged segments are TRBV5-1 and TRBJ2-3, with 10 bases aligning to TRBD1. The sample was peripheral blood. The clonotype comes from a human donor in a cohort sampled during active COVID-19. The CDR3 is CASSLGSGTGGTDTQYF. At the DNA level, the sequence is TGCGCCAGCAGCTTGGGCTCCGGGACAGGGGGCACAGATACGCAGTATTTT.